This TCR beta chain was profiled in a study of T cells in tuberculosis. The overall study: CD1B tetramers identified T cells specific for mycobacterial lipid GMM.

Time point of the sample: new active TB diagnosis, blood taken before or within 7 days of starting treatment. Deletions cut 7 bases from V and 10 bases from J, with 20 bases between. This CDR3 region has 14 residues. Germline values: CDR1 MNHEY, CDR2 SMNVEV (reference sequence). Assay: immunoSEQ multiplex PCR; the TCRdb copy retains only in-frame clones and omits some. The sample shows tens of thousands of clones, around 92% of them seen only once. The chain uses TRBV27 and TRBJ2-4; tentative D call: TRBD1 (5 bases). The TCR comes from an adult with tuberculosis. Some clones in this sample may be carry-over from other donors' samples. Sequencing used PBMCs, obtained at tuberculosis diagnosis. CDR3 region: CASTPSGQGGIQYF. The CDR3 DNA follows: TGTGCCAGCACCCCCTCTGGGCAGGGTGGAATTCAGTACTTC.